This T cell receptor beta chain was recovered during a study of blood T cell repertoires in COVID-19. Study-wide background: Acute and convalescent COVID-19 samples came from the United States, Italy and Spain. PBMCs, B-cell-depleted T cells, or T cells provided the cDNA or gDNA that made up the material.

In the original processing: Researchers report that nucleated cell counts were estimated from reference gene primer amplification. TCRdb's table, derived via immunoSEQ multiplex PCR, lists solely in-frame clones and lacks some. D and trimming come from the DNA, and the V and J calls and clone size come from that table. The profile shows roughly 70,000 clones, 80% to 95% of them singletons. Sequenced sample: peripheral blood. This TCR derives from a human donor in a cohort sampled during active COVID-19.

In nucleotides, the CDR3 is TGTGCCAGCAGTTATGCTGGGCATGGCTACACCTTC. This encodes CASSYAGHGYTF. V is TRBV12-3 or TRBV12-4 and J is TRBJ1-2, with unresolved D. The CDR3 spans 12 residues. Between the trimmed V and J ends, which lost 4 bases and 6 bases, there was a span of 9 bases.